This T cell receptor (beta chain) appears in the sequencing data of a study of T cells in Graves' hyperthyroidism and ophthalmopathy (dated by TCRdb to between 2017 and 2020). Broadly, across the study: Peripheral blood was sampled at the time of initial diagnosis, prior to any treatment. An independent validation cohort of around 19 hyperthyroidism patients and 17 patients who later progressed to ophthalmopathy tested prospective prediction of ophthalmopathy. In addition, the study compared T-cell repertoires in thyroid tissue and in blood from several Graves' hyperthyroidism patients. The 100 discovery patients were randomly split 7:3 into training and test sets. After blood sampling, hyperthyroidism patients were treated with methimazole at a starting dose of 30 mg daily, and ophthalmopathy patients were treated with high-dose intravenous methylprednisolone. The paper reports TCR Vbeta CDR3 sequencing of some 140 peripheral blood samples: 43 ophthalmopathy, some 80 hyperthyroidism and around 17 progressor patients. To identify TCR V-J signatures that set the groups apart, the researchers used a discovery cohort of 90 to 100 patients, made up of about 44 with Graves' ophthalmopathy and some 58 with stable Graves' hyperthyroidism.

Amplification of TCR beta CDR3 regions was carried out from RNA transcripts. For the first round of RT-PCR on the TCR CDR3, the HTBI primer set was used together with the Qiagen OneStep RT-PCR kit. The libraries were constructed in a second round of multiplex PCR and then size-selected and purified. Libraries were sequenced paired-end with 100 bp reads on an Illumina HiSeq2000. Per the authors' processing: SOAPnuke was used to process the raw data, removing reads that contained adapters or uncalled bases, had a mean Phred below 15, or lacked an exact match to the constant primer or identifier. High-quality paired reads were merged using COPE v1.2.5, and each unique nucleotide sequence was defined as a clonotype. MiTCR v1.1 was used to align the clonotypes against IMGT TRBV, TRBD and TRBJ reference segments. Only V-J combinations with frequency above 0.0001, covering about 99% of repertoires, were analysed. The TCS score was defined as the ratio of F50 (clonal expansion) to E x V (chaos), calculated using BLOSUM62-based TCRdist between CDR3 peptides within each V-J. Welch's t-statistics and random forest reduced 500 to 650 V-J features to around 14, which were used in a naive Bayes classifier (R e1071). TCRdb passed the public sequencing reads through fastp at Q25 and MiXCR, retaining productive beta sequences. Each CDR3 protein gets just one entry, which takes the most common genes and DNA from the rows behind it. TCRdb's processing, not the study's, gives the V and J calls here. The sample has 100,000 to 130,000 distinct CDR3 sequences on record, approximately 15% of them singletons. The ten biggest clones cover around two fifths of the sample.

The research as a whole found: Most expanded thyroid clonotypes (frequency above 0.001) were also found in blood, which suggests that blood repertoires may mirror thyroid immune responses. During validation, the model predicted progression to ophthalmopathy a median of approximately 6.5 months ahead of onset, with more than 55% sensitivity and 72% to 80% specificity. In cross-validation, a model built on a 13 V-J signature told ophthalmopathy apart from stable hyperthyroidism with less than 90% sensitivity and roughly 81% specificity, and in testing the same model reached 80%/75%. Sample size was not statistically predetermined, and blinding of investigators to group allocation was not performed.

Many counts were recorded for this clonotype. This receptor's antigen is unknown. No quality values exist for individual bases; no much larger clone is one base distant. Stable Graves' hyperthyroidism was defined as the absence of progression to ophthalmopathy over 18 months of follow-up. Hyperthyroidism patients were aged 18 to 65 years and newly diagnosed, with disease duration of less than 2 months. Any patient with an uncontrolled infection, another autoimmune disease, pregnancy or lactation was excluded. Diagnoses were established on the basis of clinical symptoms, serum thyroxine and TRAb, thyroid ultrasound, and orbital computed tomography. PBMCs were separated from under 12 ml of fresh peripheral blood using Ficoll-Paque density gradient centrifugation. Total RNA was extracted with Trizol reagent, and quality was checked on an Agilent 2100 Bioanalyzer. In the germline V gene (reference sequence), CDR1 corresponds to DFQATT and CDR2 to SNEGSKA. Germline trimming: 0 bases from V, 10 bases from J; junction bases outside gene matches: 12. From its cysteine to its phenylalanine, the CDR3 spans 17 amino acids. Of the read, only the CDR3 DNA is kept; its 51 bases are in frame from base 1.

The sample was blood. The receptor comes from a woman in her 50s with Graves' hyperthyroidism. The chain was built from TRBV20-1 and TRBJ2-1, with 13 middle bases fitting TRBD2. The CDR3 region: CSAREKGGLAGVSEQFF. The DNA sequence is given as TGCAGTGCTAGAGAGAAAGGAGGACTAGCGGGAGTAAGCGAGCAGTTCTTC.